A single sample gave rise to the 7 T cell receptor beta chains below, sequenced in a study of T cells expressing NK-cell markers. For each CDR3 protein, TCRdb gives one entry from its re-call of the 5' RACE reads, without DNA. The sample has under 200,000 distinct CDR3 sequences. Input material: blood T cells: a sorted CD56 or NKG2C T cell subset, CD4+ or CD8+ T cells, or bulk PBMC T cells (not recorded which). The receptors here all came from a woman between 18 and 70 years old in good health.

The CDR3 sequence: CSASQGGGNTEAFF. The V gene is TRBV20-1, the J gene TRBJ1-1; lacking DNA, the TRBD1 call made by TCRdb goes unchecked. CDR1 and CDR2 (germline): DFQATT, SNEGSKA (reference sequence). CDR3 length: 14 residues.

V gene TRBV7-3 combines with J gene TRBJ1-4; TCRdb proposes TRBD1, but this gene call is untestable without DNA. Germline lookup yields CDR1 SGHTA and CDR2 FQGTGA. CDR3 size: 16 residues. The CDR3 is CASSLWRGGAGEKLFF.

The rearrangement joins TRBV29-1 to TRBJ2-5. This CDR3 contains 12 residues. Germline V CDR1 and CDR2: SQVTM, ANQGSEA. The CDR3 here is CSVVWSAETQYF.

The V call is TRBV7-7, the J call TRBJ2-1; TCRdb proposes TRBD1, but this gene call is untestable without DNA. CDR1 is SSHAT, CDR2 FNYEAQ, per germline (reference sequence). This CDR3 has 16 amino acids. CDR3 amino acids: CASSLAQGQGWNEQFF.

This chain joins TRBV19 and TRBJ2-5; the D call of TRBD2 rests on TCRdb alone, since no DNA is present to check it. In germline, CDR1 is LNHDA, CDR2 SQIVND (reference sequence). The CDR3 extends over 16 amino acids. The chain's CDR3 is CASSTLAGGFQETQYF.

The CDR3 protein is CASSPIAGGTEAFF. V and J are TRBV7-2 and TRBJ1-1; TCRdb designates TRBD1, a call that cannot be tested without DNA. CDR1 is SGHTA, CDR2 FQGNSA, per germline. The CDR3 loop spans 14 amino acids.

The chain is built from TRBV6-1 and TRBJ2-5. The CDR3 has 13 residues. Germline assignment: CDR1 MNHNS and CDR2 SASEGT. The CDR3 loop is CASSQSTTETQYF.